This record concerns one TCR beta chain sequence. Its binding antigen is unknown. No much larger clone exists at a distance of one base, and base qualities are not known. The sample originates from a study of blood T cell repertoires in COVID-19 (dated by TCRdb to 2020 to 2022). As for the study more broadly: Samples covering the acute and convalescent phases of COVID-19 were provided by collaborators in the United States, Italy and Spain. Nearly every sample came with metadata listing a de-identified subject ID, COVID-19 status, age in years and sex. Where HLA class I and class II types were available, the types were taken from metadata supplied by the sample provider, not from assay-based typing. The prospective study material was composed of cDNA or gDNA derived from T cells, B-cell-depleted T cells, or PBMCs. A freely available public database, intended as a resource for researchers studying the immune response to SARS-CoV-2, is where the repertoires were released. Samples were obtained from the ongoing ImmuneRACE study (first 160 participants) and from about 1,300 subjects provided by 6 global collaborators. The dataset comprised deeply sampled blood TCRbeta repertoires from subjects exposed to, actively infected with, or recovered from COVID-19.

TCRbeta CDR3 regions were amplified from genomic DNA using the immunoSEQ Assay, a bias-controlled multiplex PCR. As for the authors' bioinformatics: Nucleated cell counts per sample were estimated from amplification of reference gene primers within the assay. To quantify the absolute abundance of each unique TCRbeta CDR3 rearrangement, sequence reads were collapsed and filtered. For each sample, productive Simpson clonality was calculated as the square root of Simpson's diversity index over productive rearrangements. This is the immuneACCESS table as TCRdb keeps it, with only in-frame sequences that have V and J called. A part of the clones is gone; compared with another copy, unresolved V genes explain less than half, and the rest is unexplained. V and J calls and clone size are copied from that table; D and trimming were computed from the DNA. The sample table records some 94,000 clones; 84% of these occur just once. Of the sample, roughly 1.9% is held by the ten largest clones.

General study outcomes and caveats: The amount of clinical and demographic metadata varied by source and participant and was provided uncurated.

The collaborating institutions used their own protocols to collect whole blood in K2EDTA tubes. Collaborator samples were shipped for TCRbeta analysis as frozen whole blood, isolated PBMCs, or DNA extracted from either sample type. The germline V gene supplies CDR1 MNHEY and CDR2 SVGEGT. After removal of 5 bases from V and 6 bases from J, the junction retains 2 bases not matched to a gene. Spanning cysteine to phenylalanine, the CDR3 consists of 12 amino acids. CDR3 DNA only is kept here, 36 bases in frame from base 1. This chain joins TRBV6-2 or TRBV6-3 to TRBJ2-3, with 7 central nucleotides matching TRBD2. This TCR was recovered from a man between 65 and 85 years old with active or convalescent COVID-19. Material: peripheral blood. The nucleotide sequence is TGTGCCAGCAGTACTAGCGTTGATACGCAGTATTTT. Translated, it gives CASSTSVDTQYF.